These 26 T cell receptor beta chains share one sample of origin, sequenced in a study of cytotoxic CD8 clonotypes in ibrutinib-treated CLL. The assay was immunoSEQ multiplex PCR, and TCRdb's table has in-frame clones only and misses some. There are 35,000 to 40,000 clones in the sample; about 64% occur only once, and 16% lies in the top ten. The material was PBMCs, obtained at disease progression, from a patient treated with ibrutinib. The receptors were sampled from a human donor with chronic lymphocytic leukemia.

J is TRBJ1-2 and V is TRBV7-9; weak D call: TRBD1 (5 bases). Deletions cut 3 bases from V and 4 bases from J, with 12 bases between. The CDR3 is 14 amino acids. The germline V gene encodes CDR1 SEHNR and CDR2 FQNEAQ (reference sequence). Here the CDR3 reads CASSLFREGYGYTF. DNA of the CDR3: TGTGCCAGCAGCTTGTTCAGGGAAGGCTATGGCTACACCTTC.

A note on this clone: Distinct nucleotide sequences in the sample also encode this CDR3. The rearrangement links TRBV7-8 to TRBJ1-2; D perhaps matches TRBD1 (5 bases). Germline V CDR1 and CDR2: SGHVS, FQNEAQ. V lost 1 base and J 8 bases, leaving 8 bases between the germline ends. The CDR3 sequence is 12 residues long. This CDR3 reads CASSLVGDGYTF. The DNA of the CDR3 is TGTGCCAGCAGCTTAGTAGGGGACGGCTACACCTTC.

This clone was counted a single time. V gene TRBV19 combines with J gene TRBJ1-1; TRBD1 aligns across 11 bases. V was pared by 6 bases and J by 5 bases, with 5 bases of the junction left unmatched. CDR3 length: 14 residues. Germline V gene sequence: CDR1 LNHDA, CDR2 SQIVND (reference sequence). CDR3 loop: CASRTGTGGTEAFF. DNA for the CDR3: TGTGCCAGTAGAACCGGGACAGGGGGAACTGAAGCTTTCTTT. The complete variable domain, with remaining parts taken from reference TRBV19 and TRBJ1-1, reads DGGITQSPKYLFRKEGQNVTLSCEQNLNHDAMYWYRQDPGQGLRLIYYSQIVNDFQKGDIAEGYSVSREKKESFPLTVTSAQKNPTAFYLCASRTGTGGTEAFFGQGTRLTVV.

The chain recombines TRBV15 with TRBJ1-4, with D maybe TRBD1 (5 bases). The germline V gene has CDR1 LNHNV and CDR2 YYDKDF (reference sequence). The CDR3 sequence is 15 residues long. Trimming stripped 9 bases from V and 3 bases from J, with 17 bases between. The CDR3 spells CATARGDGANEKLFF. The DNA of the CDR3 is TGTGCCACGGCCCGGGGGGACGGCGCTAATGAAAAACTGTTTTTT.

This clone was counted only a few times. V is TRBV7-9 and J is TRBJ1-6; D uncertain. In germline, CDR1 is SEHNR, CDR2 FQNEAQ (reference sequence). CDR3 length: 14 residues. Trimming left V 10 bases short and J 5 bases short, with 15 bases between. CDR3: CATSLGSNNSPLHF. CDR3 in DNA: TGTGCCACATCTTTGGGATCCAATAATTCACCCCTCCACTTT. The full variable domain, with the rest looked up from reference TRBV7-9 and TRBJ1-6, is DTGVSQNPRHKITKRGQNVTFRCDPISEHNRLYWYRQTLGQGPEFLTYFQNEAQLEKSRLLSDRFSAERPKGSFSTLEIQRTEQGDSAMYLCATSLGSNNSPLHFGNGTRLTVT.

The chain uses TRBV5-1 and TRBJ2-2; D unresolved. Trimming pared 0 bases from V and 0 bases from J, leaving 9 bases between. The CDR3 runs 16 residues. Germline lookup yields CDR1 SGHRS and CDR2 YFSETQ. The CDR3 nucleotides read TGCGCCAGCAGCTTGGGTCAACGCGCGAACACCGGGGAGCTGTTTTTT. Amino acid sequence: CASSLGQRANTGELFF.

The J gene is TRBJ2-2, the V gene TRBV5-1; a weak D match, TRBD1 (6 bases). V was shortened by 4 bases and J by 5 bases, with 12 bases between the two germline ends. The CDR3 is 14 amino acids. The germline gives CDR1 SGHRS, CDR2 YFSETQ. The CDR3 loop is CASSPDSKTGELFF. The CDR3 coding sequence is TGCGCCAGCAGCCCGGACAGTAAGACCGGGGAGCTGTTTTTT. Full variable domain (outside the CDR3, taken from reference TRBV5-1 and TRBJ2-2): KAGVTQTPRYLIKTRGQQVTLSCSPISGHRSVSWYQQTPGQGLQFLFEYFSETQRNKGNFPGRFSGRQFSNSRSEMNVSTLELGDSALYLCASSPDSKTGELFFGEGSRLTVL.

The chain carries TRBV6-5 and TRBJ1-4; 9 nucleotides match TRBD1. V gave up 6 bases and J gave up 8 bases; unmatched junction bases: 7. This CDR3 has 14 residues. Germline assignment: CDR1 MNHEY and CDR2 SVGAGI. DNA of the CDR3: TGTGCCAGCAGGGGACAGGGCTGGGAGGAAAAACTGTTTTTT. This translates into CASRGQGWEEKLFF.

V and J are TRBV15 and TRBJ2-1, with 7 positions matching TRBD1. CDR1 and CDR2 from the germline V gene are LNHNV and YYDKDF (reference sequence). The CDR3 runs 13 residues. The V and J ends lost 3 bases and 14 bases, in that order; junction bases with no gene match: 10. CDR3 amino acids: CATSRPNTGVEFF. CDR3 in DNA: TGTGCCACCAGCAGGCCAAATACAGGGGTGGAGTTCTTC. The full variable domain, in which reference TRBV15 and TRBJ2-1 provide the parts outside the CDR3, is DAMVIQNPRYQVTQFGKPVTLSCSQTLNHNVMYWYQQKSSQAPKLLFHYYDKDFNNEADTPDNFQSRRPNTSFCFLDIRSPGLGDTAMYLCATSRPNTGVEFFGPGTRLTVL.

The rearrangement uses TRBV19 and TRBJ2-3; 12 positions match TRBD2. CDR3 length: 15 residues. Looked up from germline, CDR1 is LNHDA and CDR2 is SQIVND (reference sequence). The V segment lost 9 bases and the J segment 2 bases; nucleotides outside the gene matches: 6. CDR3 amino acids: CASELAGGYTDTQYF. The CDR3 DNA follows: TGTGCCAGCGAACTAGCGGGGGGATACACAGATACGCAGTATTTT.

The genes are TRBV28 and TRBJ1-5; 8 bases align to TRBD1. This CDR3 has 15 amino acids. CDR1 MDHEN and CDR2 SYDVKM come from the germline V gene. V shed 8 bases and J 2 bases; nucleotides not matched to a gene: 8. The CDR3 here is CASETPTGGNQPQHF. The CDR3 region has the DNA TGTGCCAGCGAGACCCCGACAGGGGGCAATCAGCCCCAGCATTTT.

V gene TRBV7-9 combines with J gene TRBJ1-1, with D unresolved. The CDR3 consists of 13 residues. Trimming removed 3 bases from V and 1 base from J, with 6 bases in between. The germline V gene has CDR1 SEHNR and CDR2 FQNEAQ (reference sequence). The CDR3 DNA follows: TGTGCCAGCAGCTTCCAGGAGAACACTGAAGCTTTCTTT. It is translated as CASSFQENTEAFF.

V and J are TRBV2 and TRBJ1-2; TRBD1 matches at 9 bases. Unmatched junction bases numbered 5, after V lost 8 bases and J lost 4 bases. Per germline, CDR1 SNHLY and CDR2 FYNNEI. The CDR3 covers 13 residues. For the CDR3, the DNA is TGTGCCAGCTGTAGACAGGGGGGCTATGGCTACACCTTC. Translated, it gives CASCRQGGYGYTF.

This clone was counted a single time. The J gene is TRBJ1-3, the V gene TRBV9; D remains ambiguous. V lost 1 base, J lost 7 bases, and 12 bases lay in between. The CDR3 runs to 14 residues. CDR1 is SGDLS and CDR2 is YYNGEE in the germline V gene. The CDR3 nucleotides are TGTGCCAGCAGCGTAAAGGAATCGGGGAACACCATATATTTT. The encoded protein is CASSVKESGNTIYF.

The chain couples TRBV4-2 to TRBJ2-7; D perhaps matches TRBD1 (5 bases). CDR1 and CDR2 (germline): LGHNA, YNFKEQ. Deletions cut 1 base from V and 0 bases from J, with 10 bases between. This CDR3 has 15 residues. This CDR3 is CASSQGGGASYEQYF. The CDR3 nucleotides are TGTGCCAGCAGCCAAGGGGGTGGGGCCTCCTACGAGCAGTACTTC.

This clone is labeled as medium-sized (0.01 to 0.1%). The chain employs TRBV9 and TRBJ2-7, with D possibly TRBD2 on 6 matching bases. The CDR3 length is 14 residues. CDR1 and CDR2 (germline): SGDLS, YYNGEE. V was trimmed by 0 bases and J by 2 bases, leaving 9 bases between them. DNA for the CDR3: TGTGCCAGCAGCGTAGGGGAGGATGCCTACGAGCAGTACTTC. Translation: CASSVGEDAYEQYF.

Only one count was recorded for this clone. The chain links TRBV6-5 to TRBJ1-1; no firm D call. This CDR3 comprises 14 residues. With 6 bases removed from V and 0 bases from J, the gap between germline ends came to 11 bases. Germline values: CDR1 MNHEY, CDR2 SVGAGI. The CDR3, as DNA: TGTGCCAGCAGCTCCAGAGGGATGAACACTGAAGCTTTCTTT. Protein sequence: CASSSRGMNTEAFF.

The chain joins TRBV19 to TRBJ1-1, with no clear D. The germline V gene has CDR1 LNHDA and CDR2 SQIVND (reference sequence). V was shortened by 3 bases and J by 7 bases, with 21 bases between the two germline ends. The CDR3 length is 16 residues. The CDR3, as DNA: TGTGCCAGTAGTATGGGCCGAACCTTCGTTTTGAGTGAAGCTTTCTTT. Amino acid sequence: CASSMGRTFVLSEAFF.

This chain uses TRBV5-4 with TRBJ2-1; D might be TRBD2 (5 bases). The V end lost 1 base, the J end lost 8 bases, and 16 bases lay between the germline ends. The length of the CDR3 is 15 residues. Germline lookup yields CDR1 SGHNT and CDR2 YYREEE (reference sequence). DNA for the CDR3: TGTGCCAGCAGCTTGAGGAGCGGCTCTCAAGATGAGCAGTTCTTC. Translation gives CASSLRSGSQDEQFF.

The V gene is TRBV13, the J gene TRBJ2-1; the match to TRBD2 covers 11 bases. This CDR3 region has 17 residues. The V and J ends lost 5 bases and 4 bases, in that order; junction bases with no gene match: 10. Germline values: CDR1 PRHDT, CDR2 FYEKMQ (reference sequence). The CDR3: CASSREVAGGPYNEQFF. CDR3 in DNA: TGTGCCAGCAGCCGCGAGGTAGCGGGGGGGCCTTACAATGAGCAGTTCTTC.

The J gene is TRBJ2-5, the V gene TRBV7-9, with D maybe TRBD2 (5 bases). The CDR3 spans 14 residues. With 1 base removed from V and 7 bases from J, the gap between germline ends came to 13 bases. Germline V gene sequence: CDR1 SEHNR, CDR2 FQNEAQ (reference sequence). The CDR3: CASSLGPPEATQYF. The CDR3 DNA follows: TGTGCCAGCAGCTTAGGCCCCCCGGAGGCGACCCAGTACTTC.

Written as DNA, the CDR3 is TGTGCCACCAGCAGAGATCTGCCCAGCGCTCACGAGCAGTACTTC. Protein sequence: CATSRDLPSAHEQYF. V usage is TRBV15 and J usage is TRBJ2-7; no firm D call. V lost 0 bases, J lost 5 bases, and 14 bases lay in between. CDR1 and CDR2 (germline): LNHNV, YYDKDF (reference sequence). The CDR3 extends over 15 amino acids.

The genes are TRBV5-1 and TRBJ1-1; 8 bases align to TRBD1. Per the germline V gene, CDR1 is SGHRS and CDR2 is YFSETQ. This CDR3 region has 14 residues. V shed 7 bases, J shed 5 bases, and the junction held 10 bases outside the gene matches. The CDR3 protein is CASGAGGGRTEAFF. The CDR3 DNA reads as TGCGCCAGCGGGGCAGGGGGCGGTCGGACTGAAGCTTTCTTT.

The chain couples TRBV6-5 to TRBJ1-2, with D possibly matching TRBD1 (6 bases). Trimming stripped 0 bases from V and 8 bases from J, with 19 bases between. Germline V gene lookup returns CDR1 MNHEY and CDR2 SVGAGI. The CDR3 has 16 residues. The CDR3 sequence: CASSYSPIPQGWGYTF. The CDR3 DNA sequence: TGTGCCAGCAGTTACTCACCTATTCCACAGGGCTGGGGCTACACCTTC.

The chain uses TRBV2 and TRBJ2-2, with 9 bases fitting TRBD1. Germline loops: CDR1 SNHLY, CDR2 FYNNEI. The CDR3 runs 19 residues. After removal of 4 bases from V and 4 bases from J, the junction contained 16 bases not matched to a gene. The CDR3 region is CASSGGDWTGAPGTGELFF. The CDR3 DNA is TGTGCCAGCAGTGGGGGGGATTGGACAGGGGCCCCGGGCACCGGGGAGCTGTTTTTT.

This rearrangement joins TRBV27 to TRBJ1-6, with unresolved D. Germline V gives CDR1 MNHEY, CDR2 SMNVEV (reference sequence). The CDR3 consists of 15 residues. Trimming removed 3 bases from V and 3 bases from J, with 9 bases in between. The CDR3 nucleotides read TGTGCCAGCAGTTTTGCACATTTCTATAATTCACCCCTCCACTTT. It specifies CASSFAHFYNSPLHF.